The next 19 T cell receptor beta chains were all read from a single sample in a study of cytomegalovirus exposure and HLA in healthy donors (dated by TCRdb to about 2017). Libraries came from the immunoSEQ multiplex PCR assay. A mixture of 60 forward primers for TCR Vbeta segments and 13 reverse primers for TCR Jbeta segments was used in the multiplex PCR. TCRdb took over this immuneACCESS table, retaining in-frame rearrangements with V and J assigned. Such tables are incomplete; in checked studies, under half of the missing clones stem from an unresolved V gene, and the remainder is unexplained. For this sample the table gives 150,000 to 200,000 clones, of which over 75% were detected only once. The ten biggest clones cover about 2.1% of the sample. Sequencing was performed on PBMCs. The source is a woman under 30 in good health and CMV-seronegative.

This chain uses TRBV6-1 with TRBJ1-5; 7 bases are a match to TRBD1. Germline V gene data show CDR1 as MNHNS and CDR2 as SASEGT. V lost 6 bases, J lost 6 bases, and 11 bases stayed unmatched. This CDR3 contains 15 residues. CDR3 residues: CASRNRGVGSQPQHF. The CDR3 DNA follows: TGTGCCAGCAGGAACAGGGGAGTGGGTAGTCAGCCCCAGCATTTT.

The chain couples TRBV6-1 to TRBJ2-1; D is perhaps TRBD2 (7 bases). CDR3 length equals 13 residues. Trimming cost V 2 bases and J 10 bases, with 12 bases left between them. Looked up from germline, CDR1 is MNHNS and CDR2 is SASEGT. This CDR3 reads CASSERGGSEQFF. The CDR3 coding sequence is TGTGCCAGCAGTGAAAGGGGGGGTTCGGAGCAGTTCTTC.

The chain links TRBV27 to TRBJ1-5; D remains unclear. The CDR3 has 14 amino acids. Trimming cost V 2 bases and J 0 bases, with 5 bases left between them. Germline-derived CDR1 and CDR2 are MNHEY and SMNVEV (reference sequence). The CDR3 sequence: CASSLQYSNQPQHF. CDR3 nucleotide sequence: TGTGCCAGCAGTTTACAGTATAGCAATCAGCCCCAGCATTTT.

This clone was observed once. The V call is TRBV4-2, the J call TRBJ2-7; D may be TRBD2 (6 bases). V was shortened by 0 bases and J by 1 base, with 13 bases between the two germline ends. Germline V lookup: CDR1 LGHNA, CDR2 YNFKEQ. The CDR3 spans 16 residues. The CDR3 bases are TGTGCCAGCAGCCAAGAAGGAGCCGGGGGTTCCTACGAGCAGTACTTC. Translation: CASSQEGAGGSYEQYF.

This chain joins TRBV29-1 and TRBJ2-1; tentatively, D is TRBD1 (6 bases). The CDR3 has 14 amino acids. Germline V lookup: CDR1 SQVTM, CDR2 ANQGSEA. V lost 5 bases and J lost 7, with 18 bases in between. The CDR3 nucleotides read TGCAGCGTTAAGACAGGCGAGTCGCGGAATGAGCAGTTCTTC. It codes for CSVKTGESRNEQFF.

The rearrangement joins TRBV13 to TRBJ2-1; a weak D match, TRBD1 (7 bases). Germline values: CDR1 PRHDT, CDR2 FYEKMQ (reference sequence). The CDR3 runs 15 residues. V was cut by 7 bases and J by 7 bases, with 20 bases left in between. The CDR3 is CASKMTGFGGNEQFF. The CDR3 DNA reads TGTGCCAGCAAGATGACAGGGTTCGGGGGAAATGAGCAGTTCTTC.

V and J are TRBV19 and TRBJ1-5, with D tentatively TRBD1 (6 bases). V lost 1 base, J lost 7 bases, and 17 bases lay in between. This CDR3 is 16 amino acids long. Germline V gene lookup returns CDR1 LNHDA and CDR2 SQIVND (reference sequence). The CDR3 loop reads CASSIGLVGAGQPQHF. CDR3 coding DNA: TGTGCCAGTAGTATAGGATTGGTGGGGGCCGGACAGCCCCAGCATTTT.

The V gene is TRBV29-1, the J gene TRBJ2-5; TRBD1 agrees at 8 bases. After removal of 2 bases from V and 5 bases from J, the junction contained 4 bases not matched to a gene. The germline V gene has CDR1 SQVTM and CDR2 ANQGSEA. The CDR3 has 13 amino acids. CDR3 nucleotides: TGCAGCGTTGAAACAGGGGGTCGGGAGACCCAGTACTTC. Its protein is CSVETGGRETQYF.

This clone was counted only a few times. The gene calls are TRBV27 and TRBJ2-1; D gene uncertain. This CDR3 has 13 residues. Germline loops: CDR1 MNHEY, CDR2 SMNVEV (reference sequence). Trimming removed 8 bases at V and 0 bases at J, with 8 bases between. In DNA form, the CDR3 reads TGTGCCAGCGGCCGGAGCTCCTACAATGAGCAGTTCTTC. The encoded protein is CASGRSSYNEQFF.

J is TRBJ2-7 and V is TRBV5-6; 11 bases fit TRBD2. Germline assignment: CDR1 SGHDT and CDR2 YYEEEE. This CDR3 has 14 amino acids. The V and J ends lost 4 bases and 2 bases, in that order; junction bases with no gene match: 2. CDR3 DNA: TGTGCCAGCAGCCGACTAGCGGGAACCTACGAGCAGTACTTC. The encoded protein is CASSRLAGTYEQYF.

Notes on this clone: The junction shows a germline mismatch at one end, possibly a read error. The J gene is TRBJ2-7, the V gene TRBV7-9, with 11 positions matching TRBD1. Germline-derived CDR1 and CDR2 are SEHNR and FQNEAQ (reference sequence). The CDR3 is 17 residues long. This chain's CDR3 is CSSTKTRPGQGVYEQYF. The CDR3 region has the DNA TGTTCCAGCACCAAAACCCGACCGGGACAGGGGGTTTACGAGCAGTACTTC. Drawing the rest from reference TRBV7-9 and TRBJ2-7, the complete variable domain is DTGVSQNPRHKITKRGQNVTFRCDPISEHNRLYWYRQTLGQGPEFLTYFQNEAQLEKSRLLSDRFSAERPKGSFSTLEIQRTEQGDSAMYLCSSTKTRPGQGVYEQYFGPGTRLTVT.

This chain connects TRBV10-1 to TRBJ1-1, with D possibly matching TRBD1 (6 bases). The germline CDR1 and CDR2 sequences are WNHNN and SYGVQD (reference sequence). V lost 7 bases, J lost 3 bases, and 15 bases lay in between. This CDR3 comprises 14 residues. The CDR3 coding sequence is TGCGCCAGCATCACCTTCCGACAGGACACTGAAGCTTTCTTT. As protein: CASITFRQDTEAFF.

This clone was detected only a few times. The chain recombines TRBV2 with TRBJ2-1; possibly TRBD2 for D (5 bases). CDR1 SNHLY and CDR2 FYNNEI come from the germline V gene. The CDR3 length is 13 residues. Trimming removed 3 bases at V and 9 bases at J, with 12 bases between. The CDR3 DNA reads TGTGCCAGCAGTGATTGGGAGCGTGGTGAGCAGTTCTTC. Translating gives CASSDWERGEQFF.

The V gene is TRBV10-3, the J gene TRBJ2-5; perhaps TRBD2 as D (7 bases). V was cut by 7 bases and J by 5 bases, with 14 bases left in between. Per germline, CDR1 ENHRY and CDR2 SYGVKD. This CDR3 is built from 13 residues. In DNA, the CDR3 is TGTGCCATCAAGGGGGAGGGCCACGAGACCCAGTACTTC. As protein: CAIKGEGHETQYF.

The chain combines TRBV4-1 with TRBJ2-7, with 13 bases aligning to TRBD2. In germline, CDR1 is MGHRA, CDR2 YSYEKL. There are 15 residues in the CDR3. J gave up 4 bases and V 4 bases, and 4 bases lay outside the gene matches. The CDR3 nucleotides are TGCGCCAGCAGCCCCGGGACTAGCGGGACTTACGAGCAGTACTTC. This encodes CASSPGTSGTYEQYF.

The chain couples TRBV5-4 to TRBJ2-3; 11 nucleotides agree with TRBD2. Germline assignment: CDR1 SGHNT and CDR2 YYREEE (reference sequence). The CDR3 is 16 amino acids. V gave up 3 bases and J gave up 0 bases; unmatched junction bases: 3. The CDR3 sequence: CASSSRLAGSTDTQYF. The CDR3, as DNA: TGTGCCAGCAGCTCCCGACTAGCGGGGAGCACAGATACGCAGTATTTT.

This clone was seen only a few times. The chain's CDR3 is CASSLVPYREDSNQPQHF. The CDR3 bases are TGTGCCAGCAGCTTAGTACCCTACAGGGAAGATAGCAATCAGCCCCAGCATTTT. The chain couples TRBV7-9 to TRBJ1-5, with a tentative D call TRBD1 (6 bases). Germline values: CDR1 SEHNR, CDR2 FQNEAQ (reference sequence). CDR3 length: 18 amino acids. V lost 1 base and J lost 0, with 16 bases in between.

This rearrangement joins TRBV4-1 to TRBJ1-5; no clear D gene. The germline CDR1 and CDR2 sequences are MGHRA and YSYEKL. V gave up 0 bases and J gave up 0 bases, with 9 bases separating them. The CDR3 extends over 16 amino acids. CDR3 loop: CASSQDAGTSNQPQHF. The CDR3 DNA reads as TGCGCCAGCAGCCAAGATGCAGGTACTAGCAATCAGCCCCAGCATTTT.

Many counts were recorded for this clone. This chain's CDR3 is CASSYSFRGRAFF. Written as DNA, the CDR3 is TGTGCCAGCAGTTACTCATTTAGGGGAAGAGCTTTCTTT. The chain has TRBV6-5 and TRBJ1-1; the D gene is possibly TRBD1 (5 bases). Germline V gene sequence: CDR1 MNHEY, CDR2 SVGAGI. The CDR3 runs to 13 residues. The germline V and J ends were trimmed by 0 bases and 10 bases, with 12 bases remaining between them.